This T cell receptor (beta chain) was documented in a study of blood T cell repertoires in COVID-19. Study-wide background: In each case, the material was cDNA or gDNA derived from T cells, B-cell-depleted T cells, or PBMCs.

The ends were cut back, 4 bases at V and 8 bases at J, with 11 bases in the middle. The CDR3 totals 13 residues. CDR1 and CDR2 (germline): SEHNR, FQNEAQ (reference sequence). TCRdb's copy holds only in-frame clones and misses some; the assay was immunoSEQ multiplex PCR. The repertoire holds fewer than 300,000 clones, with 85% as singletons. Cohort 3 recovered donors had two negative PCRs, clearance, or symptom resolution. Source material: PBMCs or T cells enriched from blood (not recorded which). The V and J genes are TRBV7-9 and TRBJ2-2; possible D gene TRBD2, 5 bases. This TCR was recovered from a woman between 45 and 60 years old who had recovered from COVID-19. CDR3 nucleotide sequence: TGTGCCAGCAGCTCGGACTGGGTAGGGGAGCTGTTTTTT. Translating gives CASSSDWVGELFF.